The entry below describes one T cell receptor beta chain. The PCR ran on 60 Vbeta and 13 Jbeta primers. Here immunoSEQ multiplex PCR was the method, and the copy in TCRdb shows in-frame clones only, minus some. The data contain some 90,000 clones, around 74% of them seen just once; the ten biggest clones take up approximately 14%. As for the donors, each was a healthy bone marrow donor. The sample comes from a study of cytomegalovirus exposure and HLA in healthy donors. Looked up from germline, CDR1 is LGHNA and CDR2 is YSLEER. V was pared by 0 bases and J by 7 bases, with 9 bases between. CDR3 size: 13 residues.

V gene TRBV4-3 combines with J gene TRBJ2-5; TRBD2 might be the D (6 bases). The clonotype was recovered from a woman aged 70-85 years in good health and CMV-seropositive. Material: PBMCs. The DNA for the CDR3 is TGCGCCAGCAGCCAAGATATGGAGGGGACCCAGTACTTC. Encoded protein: CASSQDMEGTQYF.